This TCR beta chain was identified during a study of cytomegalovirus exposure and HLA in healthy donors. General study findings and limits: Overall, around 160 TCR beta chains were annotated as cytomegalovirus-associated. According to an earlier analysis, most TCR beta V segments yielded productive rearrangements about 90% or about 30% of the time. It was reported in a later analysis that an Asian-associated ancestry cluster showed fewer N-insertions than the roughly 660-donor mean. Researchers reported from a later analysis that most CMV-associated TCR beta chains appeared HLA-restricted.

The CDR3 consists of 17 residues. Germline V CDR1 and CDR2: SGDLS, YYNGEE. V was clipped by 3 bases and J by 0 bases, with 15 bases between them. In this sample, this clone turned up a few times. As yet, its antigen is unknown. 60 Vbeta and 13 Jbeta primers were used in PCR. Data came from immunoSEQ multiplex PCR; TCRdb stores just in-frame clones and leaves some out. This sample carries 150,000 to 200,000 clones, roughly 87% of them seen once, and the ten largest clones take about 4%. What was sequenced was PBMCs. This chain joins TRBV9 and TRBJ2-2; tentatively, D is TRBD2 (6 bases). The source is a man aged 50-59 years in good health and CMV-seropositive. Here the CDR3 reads CASSGGVAGANTGELFF. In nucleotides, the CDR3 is TGTGCCAGCAGCGGCGGGGTGGCAGGAGCGAACACCGGGGAGCTGTTTTTT. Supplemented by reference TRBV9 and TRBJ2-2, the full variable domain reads DSGVTQTPKHLITATGQRVTLRCSPRSGDLSVYWYQQSLDQGLQFLIQYYNGEERAKGNILERFSAQQFPDLHSELNLSSLELGDSALYFCASSGGVAGANTGELFFGEGSRLTVL.